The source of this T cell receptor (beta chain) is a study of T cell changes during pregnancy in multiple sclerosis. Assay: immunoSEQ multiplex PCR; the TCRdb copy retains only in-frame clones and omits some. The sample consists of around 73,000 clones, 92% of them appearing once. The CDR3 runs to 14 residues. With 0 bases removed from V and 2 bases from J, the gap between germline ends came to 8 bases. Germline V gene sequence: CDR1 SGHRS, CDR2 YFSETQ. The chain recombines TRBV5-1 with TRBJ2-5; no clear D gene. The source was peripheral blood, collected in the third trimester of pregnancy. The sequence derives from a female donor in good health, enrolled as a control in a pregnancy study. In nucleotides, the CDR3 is TGCGCCAGCAGCTTGGTGTCGGGTCAAGAGACCCAGTACTTC. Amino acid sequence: CASSLVSGQETQYF.